Listed here is a single TCR beta chain. Its matching antigen is unknown. Because it lacks the conserved phenylalanine or tryptophan at the end, this CDR3 is likely a read error. No DNA is shown, since the ends of the CDR3 on it are uncertain; the CDR3 is the one TCRdb lists. The data are from a study of OX40 agonist ivuxolimab in advanced cancers. Study-wide findings and caveats: The authors did not determine the antigen specificity of the expanded peripheral T cells.

Method: immunoSEQ multiplex PCR; TCRdb's copy keeps in-frame clones and lacks some. The sample shows just under 95,000 clones, around 87% of them seen only once. CDR1 is SNHLY and CDR2 is FYNNEI in the germline V gene. The CDR3 is 11 residues long, counting both termini. The sequence came from an adult with an advanced solid tumor such as melanoma, head and neck, liver or kidney cancer. Sequences were derived from CD4+ or CD8+ T cells sorted from blood, sampled in a trial of the OX40 agonist ivuxolimab. The V and J genes are TRBV2 and TRBJ1-3; the DNA was not used to check the table's D call, TRBD1. The CDR3 loop reads CASSSDRIEVL.